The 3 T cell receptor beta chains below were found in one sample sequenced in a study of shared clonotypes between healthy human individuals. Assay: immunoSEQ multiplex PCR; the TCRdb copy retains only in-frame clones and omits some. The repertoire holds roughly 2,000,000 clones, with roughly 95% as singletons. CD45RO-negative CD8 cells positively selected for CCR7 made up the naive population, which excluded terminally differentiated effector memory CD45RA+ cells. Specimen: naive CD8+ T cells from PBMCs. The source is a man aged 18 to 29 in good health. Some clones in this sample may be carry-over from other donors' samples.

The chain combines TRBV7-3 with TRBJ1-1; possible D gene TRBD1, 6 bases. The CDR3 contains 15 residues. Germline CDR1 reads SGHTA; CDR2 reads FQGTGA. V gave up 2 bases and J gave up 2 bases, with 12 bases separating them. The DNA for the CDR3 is TGTGCCAGCAGCTTAGGGGCAGGGGAAAACACTGAAGCTTTCTTT. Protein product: CASSLGAGENTEAFF. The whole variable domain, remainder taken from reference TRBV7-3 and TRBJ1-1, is GAGVSQTPSNKVTEKGKYVELRCDPISGHTALYWYRQSLGQGPEFLIYFQGTGAADDSGLPNDRFFAVRPEGSVSTLKIQRTERGDSAVYLCASSLGAGENTEAFFGQGTRLTVV.

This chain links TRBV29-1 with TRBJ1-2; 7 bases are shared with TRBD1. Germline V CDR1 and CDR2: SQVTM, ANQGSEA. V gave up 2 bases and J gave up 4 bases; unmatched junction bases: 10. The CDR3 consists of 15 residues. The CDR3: CSVERDSYMTYGYTF. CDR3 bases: TGCAGCGTTGAAAGGGACAGCTATATGACCTATGGCTACACCTTC.

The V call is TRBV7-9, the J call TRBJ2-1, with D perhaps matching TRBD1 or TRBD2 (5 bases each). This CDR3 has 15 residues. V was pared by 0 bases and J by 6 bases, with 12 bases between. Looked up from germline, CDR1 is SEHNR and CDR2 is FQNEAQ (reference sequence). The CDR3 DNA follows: TGTGCCAGCAGCTTAGCCCAAGGGACCATCAATGAGCAGTTCTTC. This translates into CASSLAQGTINEQFF. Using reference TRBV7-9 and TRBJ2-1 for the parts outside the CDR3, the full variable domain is DTGVSQNPRHKITKRGQNVTFRCDPISEHNRLYWYRQTLGQGPEFLTYFQNEAQLEKSRLLSDRFSAERPKGSFSTLEIQRTEQGDSAMYLCASSLAQGTINEQFFGPGTRLTVL.